The 32 T cell receptor beta chains below were found in one sample sequenced in a study of read filtering for tumor transcriptome and immune sequencing. This library used roughly 430 ng RNA and molecular barcoded adaptors spanning alpha/delta and beta/gamma chains. TCRdb independently ran MiXCR on the reads; one entry per CDR3 protein. This sample has 100,000 to 150,000 distinct CDR3 sequences; roughly 13% occur once, and the top ten carry roughly 9.6%. The sequenced material came from a population of CD138-negative cells sorted from bone marrow. These TCRs come from a donor over 35 with multiple myeloma.

This clonotype was detected many times. The gene calls are TRBV29-1 and TRBJ2-2, with D unclear. V dropped 7 bases and J dropped 6 bases, with 12 bases sitting between them. CDR1 and CDR2 from the germline V gene are SQVTM and ANQGSEA. The CDR3 runs 12 residues. The CDR3 loop reads CSGRASPGELFF. For the CDR3, the DNA is TGCAGCGGACGCGCCTCACCCGGGGAGCTGTTTTTT.

This clonotype was detected only once. At one end the junction does not follow the germline gene, possibly because of a read error. J is TRBJ2-7 and V is TRBV29-1; a possible D gene is TRBD1 (5 bases). Germline assignment: CDR1 SQVTM and CDR2 ANQGSEA. The CDR3 totals 13 residues. In DNA form, the CDR3 reads TGCAGCGTTGAGGAACCACAAGGGGATGAGCGGTACTTC. This translates into CSVEEPQGDERYF.

This clonotype was observed many times. V is TRBV20-1 and J is TRBJ2-7; the match to TRBD2 covers 8 bases. There are 14 residues in the CDR3. Germline values: CDR1 DFQATT, CDR2 SNEGSKA (reference sequence). Unmatched junction bases numbered 6, after V lost 0 bases and J lost 5 bases. DNA of the CDR3: TGCAGTGCTAGAGACTCAGCGGGAGTAAACGAGCAGTACTTC. Its protein is CSARDSAGVNEQYF.

This clonotype has ten or more counts. The chain has TRBV5-4 and TRBJ1-4, with 9 bases lining up with TRBD1. From germline, CDR1 is SGHNT and CDR2 YYREEE (reference sequence). Trimming took 0 bases from V and 8 from J; bases not matched to a gene: 5. CDR3 length: 15 residues. The CDR3 protein is CASSLATGGSEKLFF. The CDR3 region has the DNA TGTGCCAGCAGCTTGGCAACAGGGGGCAGCGAAAAACTGTTTTTT.

V and J are TRBV6-6 and TRBJ1-3; no firm D call. The CDR3 is 16 amino acids. The germline V gene has CDR1 MNHNY and CDR2 SVGAGI (reference sequence). V lost 0 bases and J lost 0, with 9 bases in between. The CDR3 loop is CASSYSGRSSGNTIYF. CDR3 nucleotides: TGTGCCAGCAGTTACTCAGGGCGGTCCTCTGGAAACACCATATATTTT.

This clonotype was seen more than once but under ten times. A single base separates this from a much larger clone, so it may be a read error. This chain connects TRBV30 to TRBJ2-1; D is undetermined. This CDR3 spans 12 amino acids. Germline V gene lookup returns CDR1 GTSNPN and CDR2 SVGIG (reference sequence). The CDR3: CAWSHGYNERFF. CDR3 DNA: TGTGCCTGGAGTCATGGATACAATGAGCGGTTCTTC.

There are many counts of this clonotype. The V gene is TRBV6-1, the J gene TRBJ2-1; 8 nucleotides agree with TRBD2. CDR1 and CDR2 from the germline V gene are MNHNS and SASEGT. This CDR3 contains 16 residues. Unmatched junction bases numbered 10, after V lost 3 bases and J lost 6 bases. The DNA of the CDR3 is TGTGCCAGCAGTGAGTCTAGCGGGTTATTCTTCAATGAGCAGTTCTTC. This codes for CASSESSGLFFNEQFF.

A few counts support this clonotype. This chain joins TRBV7-2 and TRBJ2-7, with 12 positions matching TRBD1. J gave up 6 bases and V 4 bases, and 7 bases lay outside the gene matches. CDR1 SGHTA and CDR2 FQGNSA come from the germline V gene. This CDR3 region has 15 residues. This chain's CDR3 is CASSSRDRGLGEQYF. In DNA form, the CDR3 reads TGTGCCAGCAGCTCGCGGGACAGGGGGCTCGGCGAGCAGTACTTC.

This clonotype appeared many times. The rearrangement uses TRBV6-6 and TRBJ1-4, with D possibly matching TRBD1 (6 bases). Trimming removed 0 bases from V and 7 bases from J, with 12 bases in between. This CDR3 spans 15 amino acids. Germline CDR1 and CDR2: MNHNY and SVGAGI (reference sequence). The CDR3 protein is CASSYSRQAAEKLFF. CDR3 nucleotides: TGTGCCAGCAGTTACTCGAGACAGGCCGCTGAAAAACTGTTTTTT.

In the case of this clonotype: A much larger clonotype is one base distant, so this may be a read error. The CDR3 carries no conserved terminal phenylalanine or tryptophan, so it likely arises from a read error. The gene calls are TRBV7-7 and TRBJ2-2; D unclear. The CDR3 runs to 15 residues. Germline lookup yields CDR1 SSHAT and CDR2 FNYEAQ (reference sequence). The CDR3 here is CASSLATANTGELFS. The CDR3 nucleotides read TGTGCTAGCAGCTTAGCTACGGCTAACACCGGGGAGCTGTTTTCT.

This clonotype came up many times. The rearrangement links TRBV29-1 to TRBJ2-5, with D possibly TRBD2 on 6 matching bases. Germline CDR1 is SQVTM and CDR2 is ANQGSEA. The length of the CDR3 is 12 residues. Deletions cut 6 bases from V and 7 bases from J, with 15 bases between. The CDR3 DNA is TGCAGCGTCGACCCGGGAGAGGGGACCCAGTACTTC. Protein: CSVDPGEGTQYF.

There are many counts of this clonotype. This chain connects TRBV5-1 to TRBJ2-3, with 8 bases fitting TRBD2. The CDR3 runs 17 residues. With V trimmed by 4 bases and J by 0 bases, 10 bases remained unmatched. Germline loops: CDR1 SGHRS, CDR2 YFSETQ. This CDR3 reads CASSGEKRETSTDTQYF. The CDR3 nucleotides read TGCGCCAGCAGCGGTGAAAAGCGGGAGACTAGCACAGATACGCAGTATTTT.

This clonotype was counted only a few times. CDR3 sequence: CASSRSEYQETQYF. The CDR3 nucleotides are TGTGCCAGCAGCCGCAGCGAATACCAAGAGACCCAGTACTTC. This sequence joins TRBV6-6 and TRBJ2-5; D unresolved. The CDR3 totals 14 residues. The V gene lost 6 bases and the J gene lost 0 bases, with 11 bases spanning the gap. Germline V CDR1 and CDR2: MNHNY, SVGAGI (reference sequence).

This clonotype is a singleton in its sample. Since a much larger clone is just one base distant, this may be a read error. The J gene is TRBJ2-1, the V gene TRBV2, with D hard to call. In germline, CDR1 is SNHLY, CDR2 FYNNEI. CDR3 length: 11 amino acids. The CDR3 sequence is CASSVSDEQLF. CDR3 DNA sequence: TGTGCCAGCAGTGTCAGTGATGAGCAGCTCTTC.

The sample holds one count of this clonotype. This rearrangement joins TRBV10-3 to TRBJ2-1; 10 nucleotides agree with TRBD2. The germline CDR1 and CDR2 sequences are ENHRY and SYGVKD. The CDR3 extends over 15 amino acids. Trimming at V came to 3 bases and at J to 7 bases, leaving 6 bases not matched to a gene. CDR3 region: CAISDSSGSWNEQFF. For the CDR3, the DNA is TGTGCCATCAGTGATTCTAGCGGGAGCTGGAATGAGCAGTTCTTC.

Notes on this clonotype: The conserved phenylalanine or tryptophan normally closing the CDR3 is absent here, so this likely arose from a read error. In DNA, the CDR3 is TGTGCCAGCACCCATGGACAGAACACTGAAGCTTTCCTT. It specifies CASTHGQNTEAFL. The chain uses TRBV25-1 and TRBJ1-1, with D possibly TRBD1 on 5 matching bases. CDR1 and CDR2 (germline): MGHDK, SYGVNS. The germline V and J ends were trimmed by 7 bases and 1 base, with 10 bases remaining between them. The CDR3 covers 13 residues.

The chain couples TRBV6-6 to TRBJ2-2; possibly TRBD2 for D (5 bases). CDR3 length equals 15 residues. V was pared by 5 bases and J by 3 bases, with 13 bases between. CDR1 and CDR2 from the germline V gene are MNHNY and SVGAGI (reference sequence). The CDR3: CASSSHGKDTGELFF. The CDR3 coding sequence is TGTGCCAGCAGTAGCCACGGGAAGGACACCGGGGAGCTGTTTTTT.

This clonotype was observed at least ten times. An end of the junction does not agree with germline; a read error may underlie this. This chain connects TRBV7-9 to TRBJ2-3; 11 positions agree with TRBD2. The CDR3 covers 16 residues. Germline V gene data show CDR1 as SEHNR and CDR2 as FQNEAQ (reference sequence). DNA of the CDR3: TGTGCCAGCAGCTTTACTAGCGGGAGTTATGTAGATACGCAGTATTTC. It specifies CASSFTSGSYVDTQYF.

The sample holds many counts of this clonotype. The V and J genes are TRBV5-1 and TRBJ2-3, with 7 bases lining up with TRBD1. V shed 3 bases, J shed 2 bases, and the junction held 9 bases outside the gene matches. This CDR3 is built from 16 residues. Germline V gene data show CDR1 as SGHRS and CDR2 as YFSETQ. Here the CDR3 reads CASSSNTGQATDTQYF. The DNA of the CDR3 is TGCGCCAGCAGCTCCAACACTGGACAGGCCACAGATACGCAGTATTTT.

This clonotype appeared many times. The chain uses TRBV20-1 and TRBJ2-3; no clear D. Per the germline V gene, CDR1 is DFQATT and CDR2 is SNEGSKA (reference sequence). There are 11 residues in the CDR3. Trimming took off 8 bases at V and 4 bases at J, with 10 bases between the two ends. The CDR3 DNA sequence: TGCAGTAACGGAGTAGCAGATACGCAGTATTTT. Translation gives CSNGVADTQYF.

This clonotype was picked up many times. This rearrangement joins TRBV28 to TRBJ2-4; a weak D match, TRBD1 (6 bases). V was clipped by 3 bases and J by 9 bases, with 15 bases between them. The CDR3 loop spans 14 amino acids. Germline assignment: CDR1 MDHEN and CDR2 SYDVKM. The CDR3 region has the DNA TGTGCCAGCAGTTTGGGGGCGGGTCCTGGCATTCAGTACTTC. Protein: CASSLGAGPGIQYF. The full variable domain, with the rest looked up from reference TRBV28 and TRBJ2-4, is DVKVTQSSRYLVKRTGEKVFLECVQDMDHENMFWYRQDPGLGLRLIYFSYDVKMKEKGDIPEGYSVSREKKERFSLILESASTNQTSMYLCASSLGAGPGIQYFGAGTRLSVL.

The chain uses TRBV19 and TRBJ2-5, with D possibly TRBD2 on 5 matching bases. Germline V gene data show CDR1 as LNHDA and CDR2 as SQIVND (reference sequence). Trimming removed 5 bases at V and 1 base at J, with 8 bases between. The CDR3 contains 13 residues. The CDR3 sequence: CASSEAVQETQYF. The CDR3 nucleotides are TGTGCCAGTAGTGAAGCGGTCCAAGAGACCCAGTACTTC.

The DNA for the CDR3 is TGCAGCTCCCTAGACTACTCTGGAAACACCATATATTTT. As protein: CSSLDYSGNTIYF. The chain has TRBV29-1 and TRBJ1-3; no clear D gene. The CDR3 is 13 residues long. Germline V gene lookup returns CDR1 SQVTM and CDR2 ANQGSEA. Trimming pared 8 bases from V and 0 bases from J, leaving 11 bases between.

This clonotype occurred a few times. The chain recombines TRBV6-1 with TRBJ1-5, with a possible D match to TRBD1 (5 bases). V lost 6 bases and J 1 base, leaving 13 bases between the germline ends. The CDR3 is made up of 15 amino acids. Germline V gives CDR1 MNHNS, CDR2 SASEGT. The CDR3 sequence: CASRRQRSSNQPQHF. The CDR3 DNA reads TGTGCCAGCAGGAGACAGAGATCGAGCAATCAGCCCCAGCATTTT.

At least ten counts were recorded for this clonotype. An end of the junction differs from the germline gene, which may be a read error. The chain employs TRBV7-7 and TRBJ2-1, with 11 bases lining up with TRBD2. The CDR3 spans 17 residues. From germline, CDR1 is SSHAT and CDR2 FNYEAQ (reference sequence). The CDR3 loop is CASRPITSGSAYNEQFF. As DNA, the CDR3 is TGTGCTAGCAGGCCCATCACTAGCGGGAGCGCCTACAATGAGCAGTTCTTC.

In regard to this clonotype: A much bigger clone sits one base away, suggesting this may be a read error. This rearrangement joins TRBV5-5 to TRBJ2-3; D is ambiguous. Per the germline V gene, CDR1 is SGHKS and CDR2 is YYEKEE (reference sequence). This CDR3 comprises 12 residues. The CDR3 bases are TGTGACAGCAGCCCCCGGTCCGATACGCAGTATTTT. Translation: CDSSPRSDTQYF.

The sample holds a few counts of this clonotype. The V gene is TRBV7-8, the J gene TRBJ2-1; possible D gene TRBD2, 7 bases. The CDR3 has 14 amino acids. Trimming took 7 bases from V and 8 from J, leaving 18 bases between them. Germline CDR1 and CDR2: SGHVS and FQNEAQ. The CDR3: CASKGGGWHDEQFF. The CDR3 region has the DNA TGTGCCAGCAAGGGGGGGGGCTGGCATGATGAGCAGTTCTTC.

As regards this clonotype: A much larger clone lies one base from this, so it may be a read error. The chain is built from TRBV6-1 and TRBJ1-1, with TRBD1 as a possible D gene (5 bases). The length of the CDR3 is 15 residues. Germline V gene lookup returns CDR1 MNHNS and CDR2 SASEGT. Trimming shortened V by 6 bases and J by 3 bases, and 17 bases separated the two germline ends. In DNA, the CDR3 is TGTGCCAGCAGCCCGGACACCCCAAGGGACACTGAAGCTTTCTTT. Amino acids: CASSPDTPRDTEAFF.

This clonotype has ten or more counts. The chain recombines TRBV12-3 or TRBV12-4 with TRBJ1-2; 8 positions agree with TRBD1. J was trimmed by 7 bases and V by 6 bases; bases with no gene match: 4. The CDR3 is made up of 12 amino acids. CDR3 bases: TGTGCCAGCAGCCGACAGGGGCTTGGCTACACCTTC. It is translated as CASSRQGLGYTF.

This clonotype appeared many times. At one boundary the junction diverges from the germline segment, which might be a read error. The rearrangement uses TRBV7-7 and TRBJ2-5; 7 nucleotides match TRBD1. Germline V lookup: CDR1 SSHAT, CDR2 FNYEAQ (reference sequence). The CDR3 runs to 16 residues. The CDR3 nucleotides are TGTGCTAGCAGCTTAGCCGGGACAGATCGAAAAGAGACCCAGTACTTC. It is translated as CASSLAGTDRKETQYF.

The chain links TRBV6-2 or TRBV6-3 to TRBJ2-7; perhaps TRBD1 as D (6 bases). CDR3 size: 15 residues. The V and J ends lost 5 bases and 3 bases respectively, with 17 bases between them. From germline, CDR1 is MNHEY and CDR2 SVGEGT. CDR3 amino acids: CASSETGRSIYEQYF. The CDR3 DNA reads TGTGCCAGCAGTGAGACAGGCAGATCAATCTACGAGCAGTACTTC.

This clonotype was seen only a few times. V gene TRBV18 combines with J gene TRBJ2-2; a weak D match, TRBD2 (6 bases). CDR1 is KGHSH and CDR2 is LQKENI in the germline V gene. The V end lost 8 bases, the J end lost 0 bases, and 13 bases lay between the germline ends. The CDR3 has 15 residues. CDR3 loop: CASPGTGANTGELFF. The CDR3 nucleotides read TGTGCCAGCCCCGGGACTGGCGCGAACACCGGGGAGCTGTTTTTT.